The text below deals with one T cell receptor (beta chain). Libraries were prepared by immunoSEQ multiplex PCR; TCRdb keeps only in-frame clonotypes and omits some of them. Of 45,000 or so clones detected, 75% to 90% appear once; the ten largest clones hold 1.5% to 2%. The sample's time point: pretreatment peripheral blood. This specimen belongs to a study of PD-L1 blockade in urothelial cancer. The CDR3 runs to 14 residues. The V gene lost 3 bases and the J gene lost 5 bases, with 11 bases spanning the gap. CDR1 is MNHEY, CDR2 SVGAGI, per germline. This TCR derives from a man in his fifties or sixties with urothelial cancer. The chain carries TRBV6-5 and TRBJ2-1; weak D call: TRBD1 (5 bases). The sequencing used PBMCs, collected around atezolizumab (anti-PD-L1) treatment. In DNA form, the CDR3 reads TGTGCCAGCAGTTATGGCAAGGGGAACAATGAGCAGTTCTTC. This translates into CASSYGKGNNEQFF.